What follows describes a single T cell receptor beta chain. The antigen is not known. The data originate from a study of cytomegalovirus exposure and HLA in healthy donors. 13 Jbeta primers and 60 Vbeta primers were used for the PCR. Generated by immunoSEQ multiplex PCR, the TCRdb table keeps only in-frame clones and is missing some. Of approximately 210,000 clones in the sample, about 88% were seen once. Germline V gene data show CDR1 as SGHRS and CDR2 as YFSETQ. The CDR3 contains 15 residues. The ends were cut back, 1 base at V and 3 bases at J, with 14 bases in the middle. Findings and caveats of the study: What a later analysis reportedly showed was that an Asian-associated ancestry cluster had fewer N-insertions than the approximately 700-donor mean. Listed as cytomegalovirus-associated were more than 150 TCR beta chains. With later analysis, a missense DCLRE1C variant became linked to TCR beta V- and J-gene trimming.

The receptor was isolated from a woman under 30 in good health and CMV-seronegative. The genes are TRBV5-1 and TRBJ2-7, with D maybe TRBD2 (6 bases). The source material was PBMCs. CDR3 loop: CASSLNLGLRYEQYF. CDR3 coding DNA: TGCGCCAGCAGCTTGAACCTGGGACTTCGCTACGAGCAGTACTTC.